This T cell receptor (beta chain) is from a study of identical twins. TCRdb re-called the 5' RACE reads through MiXCR, storing one row per CDR3 protein. The sample includes around 690,000 distinct CDR3 sequences, approximately 21% of them seen just once. The sample was also reused in another study, on T cells expressing NK-cell markers. That work states: The leading position in the CD3+CD56-NKG2C+ fraction of four donors also went to these clonotypes.

Sequencing used PBMCs. This clonotype originated in a young woman in good health.

As DNA, the CDR3 is TGCAGCGTACGACCCCTCCTAGACAGCTACCAAGAGACCCAGTACTTC. Translated: CSVRPLLDSYQETQYF. The chain employs TRBV29-1 and TRBJ2-5; D is possibly TRBD1 (5 bases). V lost 6 bases to trimming and J lost 0 bases, with 20 bases between them. This CDR3 comprises 16 residues. Germline CDR1 and CDR2: SQVTM and ANQGSEA.